Described below is a single T cell receptor beta chain sequence and its context. Its antigen is unknown. This entry comes from a study of follicular helper T cells after annual influenza vaccination. Study-wide points: The much larger non-cTfh compartments may have been undersampled. ICOS+CD38+ cTfh clonality tracked population frequency, and its change tracked circulating plasmablast change.

Generated by immunoSEQ multiplex PCR, the TCRdb table keeps only in-frame clones and is missing some. The sample yields roughly 9,600 clones, more than 65% seen once. V was clipped by 3 bases and J by 4 bases, with 11 bases between them. Looked up from germline, CDR1 is SGHTS and CDR2 is YDEGEE. There are 14 residues in the CDR3. Time point of the sample: 2013-2014 season, 7 days after vaccination. The chain joins TRBV5-8 to TRBJ1-5; D may be TRBD1 (6 bases). Material: CXCR5- memory CD4+ T cells sorted from blood, obtained 7 days after influenza vaccination. This receptor was identified in an adult who received the influenza vaccine. CDR3 loop: CASSSGVGNQPQHF. CDR3 sequence (DNA): TGTGCCAGCAGCTCAGGGGTAGGAAATCAGCCCCAGCATTTT.